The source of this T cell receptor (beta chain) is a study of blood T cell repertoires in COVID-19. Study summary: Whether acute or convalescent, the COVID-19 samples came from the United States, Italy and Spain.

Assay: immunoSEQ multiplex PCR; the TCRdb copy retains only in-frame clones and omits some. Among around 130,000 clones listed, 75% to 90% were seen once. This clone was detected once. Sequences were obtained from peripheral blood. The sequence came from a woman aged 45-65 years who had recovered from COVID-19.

CDR3 sequence reads: CASQSTSGGETQYF. The CDR3 coding sequence is TGTGCCAGCCAATCTACTAGCGGGGGGGAGACCCAGTACTTC. The V gene is TRBV6-5, the J gene TRBJ2-5, with 12 bases fitting TRBD2. There are 14 residues in the CDR3. Germline assignment: CDR1 MNHEY and CDR2 SVGAGI. V shed 8 bases and J 5 bases; nucleotides not matched to a gene: 6.